The following is a TCR beta chain sequence with its context. Its antigen is not identified. Method: immunoSEQ multiplex PCR; TCRdb's copy keeps in-frame clones and lacks some. The data hold approximately 130,000 clones, with roughly 85% observed a single time. These data belong to a study of T cell responses to AZD1222 COVID-19 vaccine. Broader study findings: Elevations in Spike-specific TCR breadth and depth followed administration of two AZD1222 doses. Repertoires were collected only later (after the peak T cell response had occurred). Donors were chiefly white British, with a greater number of females, and clonal diversity was perhaps underestimated.

Material: peripheral blood, obtained on day 0 of AZD1222 vaccination. This TCR came from an adult in good health.

CDR3 residues: CASSAPGVSYEQYF. Here the CDR3 DNA reads TGTGCCAGCAGCGCTCCGGGGGTTTCCTACGAGCAGTACTTC. The gene calls are TRBV6-5 and TRBJ2-7; possibly TRBD2 for D (6 bases). Germline values: CDR1 MNHEY, CDR2 SVGAGI. V was cut by 6 bases and J by 1 base, with 13 bases left in between. This CDR3 is 14 amino acids long.